This T cell receptor (beta chain) was obtained from a study of PD-L1 blockade in urothelial cancer. Overall study context: About 90% of the roughly 30 patients were men whose urothelial cancer was bladder-origin.

The table came from immunoSEQ multiplex PCR; TCRdb's copy has only in-frame clones and leaves some out. The profile covers tens of thousands of clones, with about 80% appearing a single time and under 3% taken by the ten largest. This CDR3 contains 14 residues. J gave up 7 bases and V 6 bases, and 11 bases lay outside the gene matches. Germline values: CDR1 MNHEY, CDR2 SMNVEV (reference sequence). Samples were collected from each patient before treatment and during treatment. Each patient gave between 1 and 8 of them in total. The sequence derives from a man aged 65 to 79 with urothelial cancer. The chain uses TRBV27 and TRBJ1-2; 7 nucleotides align to TRBD1. The material was PBMCs, obtained around atezolizumab (anti-PD-L1) treatment. The CDR3 reads CASRTTGARIGYTF. CDR3 DNA: TGTGCCAGCAGAACTACAGGGGCCCGTATTGGCTACACCTTC.